This section outlines one T cell receptor beta chain sequence together with its context. Its antigen remains unidentified. The entry originates in a study of CXCR3-negative and CXCR3-positive naive CD8 T cells. General observations from the study: Compared with CXCR3-negative naive cells, CXCR3-positive naive cells showed more hydrophobic TRB CDR3s.

The germline V gene has CDR1 MDHEN and CDR2 SYDVKM. The CDR3 is 15 amino acids. The libraries of TRB cDNA were constructed through 5' RACE using UMI labels. TCRdb reanalyzed the 5' RACE reads and collapses them to one entry per CDR3 protein, without DNA. The sample totals about 90,000 distinct CDR3 sequences. This clonotype originated in a human donor in good health. Some clones in this sample may be carry-over from other donors' samples. Sample: naive CXCR3- CD8+ T cells from blood. Subset defined: CD45RO-CCR7+CD27+CD95- naive CD8+ T cells lacking CXCR3 (TNR3-). V gene TRBV28 combines with J gene TRBJ2-1; TCRdb's D call, TRBD1, is unchecked because there is no DNA. CDR3 residues: CASTSSRGDYNEQFF.